This T cell receptor (beta chain) was sequenced during a study of molecular identifiers for immune sequencing clone quantification (dated by TCRdb to the late 2010s). About the study as a whole: In a replicate experiment, RNA from around 20,000 or 100,000 naive CD8 T cells was split into five aliquots, four of which were sequenced. This methods study used CD8 T cells to benchmark TCR RNA copy counting and molecular-identifier clustering-based TCR repertoire sequencing (MIDCIRS). Findings and caveats that apply to the study as a whole: Spiked-in Jurkat TCR RNA equivalent to a single cell was reported to be detectable even among over 800,000 naive CD8 T cells. Highly expanded clone sizes could be underestimated if identical TCR molecules share a barcode. Modeling indicated approximately 2.7 TCR RNA copies recovered per cell, compared with 9 to 10 by digital PCR, which implies a capture efficiency of 25% to 35%. The naive libraries included spiked-in Jurkat TCR RNA (approximately 11 copies' worth), and this RNA is not part of the donor repertoire. Clones above 20 RNA copies held over 97% of molecules in CMV-specific effector cells but under 1% in naive cells. When barcode sub-clustering was not used, chimeric consensus sequences inflated TCR diversity, with chimeras reaching as high as 47%.

The library was obtained by PCR. Reads for this sample came from an Illumina HiSeq 4000. Bulk TCR libraries were prepared as previously described, using TCR primers listed in Table S5. The Qiagen AllPrep DNA/RNA kit was used to purify total RNA. Before analysis, reads from multiple sequencing runs of one library were combined. The authors processed their data as follows. Reads were retained only if the reads had an exact TCR constant sequence, and the retained reads were trimmed to 150 nt and grouped according to their 12-nt molecular barcodes. Reads within each barcode group were sub-clustered using a 15% Levenshtein threshold, and quality-weighted consensus sequences were constructed for each RNA molecule. Non-functional sequences were removed, as were lower-count sequences one edit away from another. Barcode sub-clusters with fewer than 20% of the maximum read count were removed, based on fitting two negative binomial distributions. TCRdb's own reprocessing of the public reads used fastp at Q25 and MiXCR and kept productive beta chains. Identical CDR3 proteins give one entry, which carries the most common genes and DNA. These V and J calls are TCRdb output, not the study's own analysis. The sample records 250,000 to 400,000 distinct CDR3 sequences, about 21% of which are singletons. Over 0.7% of the sample belongs to the ten largest clones.

This clonotype was picked up many times. Its antigen is unknown. No clone much larger than this one lies a single base away; base qualities are absent. V sheds 5 bases and J sheds 0 bases, leaving 10 bases between their ends. The CDR3 sequence holds 14 residues, the cysteine and phenylalanine included. Solely the CDR3 DNA is kept, with 42 bases framed from the first base. Per the germline V gene, MNHEY is the CDR1 and SVGEGT is the CDR2. Libraries of naive CD8 T cells were built from anywhere between about 17,000 and 1,000,000 sorted cells, with 10%, 30% or 50% of the purified RNA used. Naive CD8 T cells were FACS-sorted as CD8+CD4-CCR7+CD45RA+ on a BD FACSAria II into RLT Plus buffer. To test detection sensitivity, Jurkat RNA equivalent to more than 9 TCR copies was spiked into samples of roughly 20,000-1,100,000 naive CD8 T cells. Enrichment of CD8 T cells was performed with RosetteSep CD8+ T Cell Enrichment Cocktail and Ficoll-Paque, after which ACK red cell lysis was carried out.

Sequencing was carried out using naive CD8+ T cells from blood, with Jurkat cell RNA spiked in. In the paper's terms, the cell subset or site label means: FACS-sorted CD8+CD4-CCR7+CD45RA+ naive T cells. The chain is made from TRBV6-2 or TRBV6-3 and TRBJ1-1; the best D guess is TRBD1, with 6 bases matching. This TCR was recovered from a human donor in good health. Some libraries in this study had Jurkat cell RNA spiked in. The CDR3 loop reads CASSHRAVNTEAFF. The bases are TGTGCCAGCAGTCACAGGGCCGTGAACACTGAAGCTTTCTTT.